The clone carrying this TCR beta chain was seen repeatedly, ten times or more. Its cognate antigen is unknown. This sample is drawn from a study of CD8 T cells in ankylosing spondylitis. Study-wide findings and caveats: Reports say disease-linked clones showed up significantly more in matched ankylosing spondylitis synovial fluid.

TCRdb independently ran MiXCR on the 5' RACE reads; one entry per CDR3 protein. The data hold 30,000 or so distinct CDR3 sequences, with 5.3% observed a single time. This CDR3 has 13 amino acids. Germline V gene data show CDR1 as SGDLS and CDR2 as YYNGEE. Trimming shortened V by 0 bases and J by 10 bases, and 11 bases separated the two germline ends. This clonotype was obtained from a female donor with ankylosing spondylitis or in good health (not recorded which). The rearrangement joins TRBV9 to TRBJ1-5; D remains unclear. Material: blood, either unsorted or a sorted T cell fraction (not recorded which). The CDR3 nucleotides read TGTGCCAGCAGCGTAGACCCTTTTTACCCCCAGCATTTT. This sequence encodes CASSVDPFYPQHF.